The 20 T cell receptor beta chains below all came from one sample that was sequenced in a study of patients and donors after allogeneic stem cell transplantation. TCRdb used MiXCR to reprocess the RT-PCR reads, holding one entry per CDR3 protein. There are 920,000 or so distinct CDR3 sequences in the sample; about 20% occur only once, and 5.5% to 6.5% lies in the top ten. Source material: blood, either unsorted or a sorted T cell fraction (not recorded which). The receptors come from a human donor who was either an allogeneic HSCT recipient or a stem cell or donor lymphocyte infusion donor (not recorded which). It is not recorded whose cells these are; they may come from a transplant donor.

The V and J genes are TRBV25-1 and TRBJ2-7; D is unresolved. V shed 1 base and J shed 2 bases, with 12 bases lying between them. Germline CDR1 and CDR2: MGHDK and SYGVNS. This CDR3 has 15 residues. The CDR3 nucleotides read TGTGCCAGCAGTGAATCTGAGTTATTAACCTACGAGCAGTACTTC. Protein sequence: CASSESELLTYEQYF.

This clonotype was seen a handful of times. V is TRBV24-1 and J is TRBJ1-1; TRBD1 aligns across 8 bases. The junction had 4 bases not matched to a gene; V was cut back by 4 bases and J by 1 base. The germline gives CDR1 KGHDR, CDR2 SFDVKD. CDR3 length equals 15 residues. The CDR3 bases are TGTGCCACCAGTGACGGACAGGGTAGGAACACTGAAGCTTTCTTT. Amino acids: CATSDGQGRNTEAFF.

This clonotype showed up just a few times. The chain has TRBV5-1 and TRBJ2-7, with 9 bases matching TRBD1. Per germline, CDR1 SGHRS and CDR2 YFSETQ. The junction had 4 bases not matched to a gene; V was cut back by 7 bases and J by 2 bases. CDR3 size: 13 residues. The CDR3 sequence is CASVGQGTYEQYF. CDR3 DNA sequence: TGCGCCAGCGTGGGACAGGGCACCTACGAGCAGTACTTC.

This clonotype showed up just a few times. The genes are TRBV5-6 and TRBJ1-2, with a tentative D call TRBD1 (5 bases). The V end was cut by 0 bases, the J end by 2 bases, with 11 bases between. Germline CDR1 is SGHDT and CDR2 is YYEEEE. The CDR3 has 15 residues. The CDR3 sequence is CASSLEPGVNYGYTF. CDR3 DNA: TGTGCCAGCAGCTTGGAGCCGGGGGTGAACTATGGCTACACCTTC. The variable domain in full, completed from reference TRBV5-6 and TRBJ1-2, reads DAGVTQSPTHLIKTRGQQVTLRCSPKSGHDTVSWYQQALGQGPQFIFQYYEEEERQRGNFPDRFSGHQFPNYSSELNVNALLLGDSALYLCASSLEPGVNYGYTFGSGTRLTVV.

V is TRBV5-1 and J is TRBJ1-4; D not resolved. The germline V gene has CDR1 SGHRS and CDR2 YFSETQ. The length of the CDR3 is 14 residues. The ends were cut back, 2 bases at V and 7 bases at J, with 12 bases in the middle. CDR3 DNA sequence: TGCGCCAGCAGCTTCGGGGTCGCGGGTGAAAAACTGTTTTTT. Translation gives CASSFGVAGEKLFF. The whole variable domain, filled in from reference TRBV5-1 and TRBJ1-4, reads KAGVTQTPRYLIKTRGQQVTLSCSPISGHRSVSWYQQTPGQGLQFLFEYFSETQRNKGNFPGRFSGRQFSNSRSEMNVSTLELGDSALYLCASSFGVAGEKLFFGSGTQLSVL.

The V and J genes are TRBV11-2 and TRBJ1-5; tentative D call: TRBD1 (6 bases). Deletions cut 1 base from V and 6 bases from J, with 13 bases between. CDR1 and CDR2 from the germline V gene are SGHAT and FQNNGV. CDR3 length equals 15 residues. CDR3 bases: TGTGCCAGCAGCTTAGGTCAGGGGTGGGGTCAGCCCCAGCATTTT. It specifies CASSLGQGWGQPQHF.

The V call is TRBV4-2, the J call TRBJ2-1, with D possibly being TRBD1 or TRBD2 (5 bases each). Trimming cost V 4 bases and J 3 bases, with 13 bases left between them. The CDR3 totals 15 residues. Looked up from germline, CDR1 is LGHNA and CDR2 is YNFKEQ. In DNA form, the CDR3 reads TGTGCCAGCAGCCTAAAAAGGGGAGACTACAATGAGCAGTTCTTC. Its protein product is CASSLKRGDYNEQFF.

The chain links TRBV6-1 to TRBJ1-3; D is undetermined. The CDR3 covers 14 residues. The germline V gene encodes CDR1 MNHNS and CDR2 SASEGT. The V end lost 3 bases, the J end lost 0 bases, and 6 bases lay between the germline ends. CDR3 loop: CASSDQFSGNTIYF. In nucleotides, the CDR3 is TGTGCCAGCAGTGATCAATTCTCTGGAAACACCATATATTTT.

This clonotype was seen a handful of times. This chain joins TRBV29-1 and TRBJ2-3; TRBD1 agrees at 8 bases. The germline V gene encodes CDR1 SQVTM and CDR2 ANQGSEA. J was trimmed by 2 bases and V by 4 bases; bases with no gene match: 8. The CDR3 totals 15 residues. The CDR3, as DNA: TGCAGCGTTGTTCGGAGGGACAGGTCCACAGATACGCAGTATTTT. It is translated as CSVVRRDRSTDTQYF.

This clonotype was seen a few times. This chain links TRBV7-2 with TRBJ2-7; D not certain. The CDR3 contains 14 residues. Looked up from germline, CDR1 is SGHTA and CDR2 is FQGNSA. V was trimmed by 5 bases and J by 2 bases, leaving 13 bases between them. CDR3 bases: TGTGCCAGCAGCGTTCAGACTGGAGCCTACGAGCAGTACTTC. Amino acids: CASSVQTGAYEQYF.

This chain uses TRBV5-6 with TRBJ2-1; D ambiguous. The germline CDR1 and CDR2 sequences are SGHDT and YYEEEE. CDR3 length: 14 amino acids. Trimming took 4 bases from V and 2 from J, leaving 10 bases between them. The CDR3 spells CASSVSVTYNEQFF. The DNA for the CDR3 is TGTGCCAGCAGCGTTTCGGTAACCTACAATGAGCAGTTCTTC.

This clonotype was observed many times. One junction end disagrees with the germline gene, perhaps due to a read error. Here the CDR3 DNA reads TGTGCCAGAAGTTTTCCGGCGGACAGCTCTGGAAACACCATATATTTT. This gives the protein CARSFPADSSGNTIYF. This chain links TRBV12-3 or TRBV12-4 with TRBJ1-3, with D possibly TRBD1 on 6 matching bases. This CDR3 has 16 amino acids.

This clonotype was found a few times. This chain joins TRBV5-6 and TRBJ2-2, with no clear D. Trimming took off 7 bases at V and 5 bases at J, with 18 bases between the two ends. From germline, CDR1 is SGHDT and CDR2 YYEEEE. The CDR3 contains 15 residues. CDR3 bases: TGTGCCAGCCGAACAGTAAAGGAAAGGACCGGGGAGCTGTTTTTT. It encodes CASRTVKERTGELFF.

This clonotype was observed a handful of times. The chain joins TRBV12-3 or TRBV12-4 to TRBJ2-1, with 12 bases identical to TRBD2. Germline trimming cut 6 bases from V and 4 bases from J; bases unmatched to any gene: 7. This CDR3 contains 16 residues. This chain's CDR3 is CASRVLAGGTYNEQFF. CDR3 nucleotide sequence: TGTGCCAGCAGGGTACTAGCGGGAGGAACTTACAATGAGCAGTTCTTC.

This clonotype was detected a few times. The chain recombines TRBV2 with TRBJ1-1; 7 bases match TRBD1. The germline CDR1 and CDR2 sequences are SNHLY and FYNNEI. The CDR3 sequence is 16 residues long. J was trimmed by 4 bases and V by 1 base; bases with no gene match: 9. Here the CDR3 reads CASSEEGAEVGTEAFF. The CDR3 DNA reads as TGTGCCAGCAGTGAAGAGGGGGCAGAGGTAGGCACTGAAGCTTTCTTT.

This clonotype has just a few counts. The chain links TRBV6-5 to TRBJ1-1; 11 nucleotides line up with TRBD1. J gave up 4 bases and V 2 bases, and 12 bases lay outside the gene matches. The CDR3 is 18 amino acids. Germline V gene data show CDR1 as MNHEY and CDR2 as SVGAGI. CDR3 in DNA: TGTGCCAGCAGTTACGCCGGGACAGGGGGGTCGTATGGCACTGAAGCTTTCTTT. Residues: CASSYAGTGGSYGTEAFF.

This chain's CDR3 is CASLLSHPGDTQYF. The CDR3 DNA is TGTGCCAGCCTTTTGTCCCACCCGGGAGATACGCAGTATTTT. J is TRBJ2-3 and V is TRBV7-9; no definite D call. CDR1 and CDR2 (germline): SEHNR, FQNEAQ (reference sequence). The V and J ends lost 8 bases and 5 bases respectively, with 17 bases between them. This CDR3 is built from 14 residues.

This clonotype has only a few counts. The gene calls are TRBV2 and TRBJ1-1; 7 nucleotides match TRBD1. The germline CDR1 and CDR2 sequences are SNHLY and FYNNEI. J gave up 4 bases and V 10 bases, and 9 bases lay outside the gene matches. CDR3 length: 13 residues. The CDR3 nucleotides read TGTGCCACTACGGAGGGGGCCCTCACTGAAGCTTTCTTT. It specifies CATTEGALTEAFF.

This clonotype was found a few times. The V call is TRBV5-1, the J call TRBJ1-4; D remains unclear. Germline values: CDR1 SGHRS, CDR2 YFSETQ. The CDR3 has 14 amino acids. Deletions cut 5 bases from V and 0 bases from J, with 8 bases between. The DNA of the CDR3 is TGCGCCAGCAGAACCGGGACAACTAATGAAAAACTGTTTTTT. Amino acid sequence: CASRTGTTNEKLFF. The variable domain in full, completed from reference TRBV5-1 and TRBJ1-4, reads KAGVTQTPRYLIKTRGQQVTLSCSPISGHRSVSWYQQTPGQGLQFLFEYFSETQRNKGNFPGRFSGRQFSNSRSEMNVSTLELGDSALYLCASRTGTTNEKLFFGSGTQLSVL.

This clonotype was seen more than once but under ten times. The chain employs TRBV6-1 and TRBJ2-7; 9 bases agree with TRBD2. Germline-derived CDR1 and CDR2 are MNHNS and SASEGT. The CDR3 is 14 residues long. V trimming: 5 bases; J trimming: 6 bases; junction bases outside the gene matches: 8. CDR3 bases: TGTGCCAGCAGTACGTTCGCGGGAGGGGGCGAGCAGTACTTC. Protein product: CASSTFAGGGEQYF.